Here is one T cell receptor beta chain with its context. Its antigen remains unidentified. Every single donor had a 2.5 ml blood sample drawn. These data belong to a study of monozygotic twins with inflammatory bowel disease. Germline V gene sequence: CDR1 DFQATT, CDR2 SNEGSKA (reference sequence). The CDR3 consists of 11 residues. The study, taken as a whole, reports: Varied immunosuppressive treatments among patients may have increased repertoire variability. A reduction in TCRbeta diversity (inverse Simpson) was seen in IBD patients relative to healthy co-twins.

TCRdb reprocessed the 5' RACE reads and keeps a single row for each CDR3 protein, giving no DNA. Recorded for this sample: some 200,000 distinct CDR3 sequences. The clonotype was recovered from a human donor with ulcerative colitis or Crohn's disease, or a healthy co-twin of an affected twin (not recorded which). The chain combines TRBV20-1 with TRBJ2-7. Sequenced input: blood. The CDR3 sequence: CSARDIPEQYF.